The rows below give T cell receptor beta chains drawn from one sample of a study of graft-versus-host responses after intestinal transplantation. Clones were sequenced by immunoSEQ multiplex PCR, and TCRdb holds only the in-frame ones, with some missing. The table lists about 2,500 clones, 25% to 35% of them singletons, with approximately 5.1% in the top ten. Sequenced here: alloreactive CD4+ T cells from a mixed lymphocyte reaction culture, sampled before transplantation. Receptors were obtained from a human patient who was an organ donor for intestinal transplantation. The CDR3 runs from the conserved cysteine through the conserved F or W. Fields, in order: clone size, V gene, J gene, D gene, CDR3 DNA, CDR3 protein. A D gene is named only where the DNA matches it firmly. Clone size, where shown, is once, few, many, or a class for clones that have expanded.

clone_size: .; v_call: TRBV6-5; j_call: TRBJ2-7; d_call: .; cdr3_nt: TGTGCCAGCGCCCGGGGGGCGGACTACGAGCAGTACTTC; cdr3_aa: CASARGADYEQYF
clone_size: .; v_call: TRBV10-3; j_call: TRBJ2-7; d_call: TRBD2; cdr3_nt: TGTGCCATCAGCGACTCTTGGACTAGTCAATCCTACGAGCAGTACTTC; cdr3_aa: CAISDSWTSQSYEQYF
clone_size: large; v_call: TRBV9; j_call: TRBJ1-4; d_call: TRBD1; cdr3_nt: TGTTGGACAGGGGCAGAAAATGAAAAACTGTTTTTT; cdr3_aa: CWTGAENEKLFF
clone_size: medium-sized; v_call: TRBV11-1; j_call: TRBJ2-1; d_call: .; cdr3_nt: TGTGCCAGCACCATCTCAGGGGATCTTTCCTACAATGAGCAGTTCTTC; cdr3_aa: CASTISGDLSYNEQFF
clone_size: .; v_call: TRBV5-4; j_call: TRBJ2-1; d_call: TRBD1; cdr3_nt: TGTGCCAGCAGACTGACAGGGGTGAGCTCCTACAATGAGCAGTTCTTC; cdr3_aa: CASRLTGVSSYNEQFF
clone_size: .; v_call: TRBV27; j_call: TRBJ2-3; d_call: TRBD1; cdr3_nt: TGTGCCAGCAGTTTCCACGACAGGGGGCTCGCTGATACGCAGTATTTT; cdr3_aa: CASSFHDRGLADTQYF
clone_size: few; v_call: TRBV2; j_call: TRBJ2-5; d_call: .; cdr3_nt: TGTGCCAGCAGTGACGGGGGGACCCAGTACTTC; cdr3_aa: CASSDGGTQYF
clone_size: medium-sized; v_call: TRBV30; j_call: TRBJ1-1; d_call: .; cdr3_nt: TGTGCCTGGAGTGGACAGCCGAACACTGAAGCTTTCTTT; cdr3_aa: CAWSGQPNTEAFF
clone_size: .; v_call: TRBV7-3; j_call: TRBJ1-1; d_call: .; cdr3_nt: TGTGCCAGCAGCTTAGACAGATGGAACACTGAAGCTTTCTTT; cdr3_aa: CASSLDRWNTEAFF
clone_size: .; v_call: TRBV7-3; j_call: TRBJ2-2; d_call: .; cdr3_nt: TGTGCCAGCAGCCTCTCGAACACCGGGGAGCTGTTTTTT; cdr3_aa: CASSLSNTGELFF
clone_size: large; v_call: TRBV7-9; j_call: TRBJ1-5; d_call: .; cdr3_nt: TGTGCCAGCAGTACAGGGAGCAATCAGCCCCAGCATTTT; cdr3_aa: CASSTGSNQPQHF
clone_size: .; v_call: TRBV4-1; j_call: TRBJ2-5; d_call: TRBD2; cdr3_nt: TGCGCCAGCAGCCCTTGGGGGGGGACCCAGTACTTC; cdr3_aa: CASSPWGGTQYF
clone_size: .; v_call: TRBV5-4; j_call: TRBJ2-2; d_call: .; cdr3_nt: TGTGCCAGCAGCTTTTTACAGGGTAGGGCCGGGGAGCTGTTTTTT; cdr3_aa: CASSFLQGRAGELFF
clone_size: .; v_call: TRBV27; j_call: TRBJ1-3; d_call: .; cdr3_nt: TGTGCCAGCAGTTTAACCCCAGGGTCTGGAAACACCATATATTTT; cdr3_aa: CASSLTPGSGNTIYF
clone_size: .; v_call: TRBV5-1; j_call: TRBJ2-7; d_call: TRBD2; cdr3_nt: TGCGCCAGCAGGCGGAGCGGGAGTATAAACGAGCAGTACTTC; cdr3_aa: CASRRSGSINEQYF
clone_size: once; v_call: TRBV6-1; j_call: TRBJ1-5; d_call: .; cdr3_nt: TGTGCCAGCTTAGAACAGCCTTATAGCAATCAGCCCCAGCATTTT; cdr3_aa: CASLEQPYSNQPQHF
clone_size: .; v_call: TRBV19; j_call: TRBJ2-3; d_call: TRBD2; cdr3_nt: TGTGCCAGTAGTATAGGGGGACTAGCGGGAAGCACAGATACGCAGTATTTT; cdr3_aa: CASSIGGLAGSTDTQYF
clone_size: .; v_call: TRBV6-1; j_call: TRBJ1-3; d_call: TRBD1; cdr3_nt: TGTGCCAGCAGTGAATTTGCAGGGGGCGCGGAGAGAAACACCATATATTTT; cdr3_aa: CASSEFAGGAERNTIYF
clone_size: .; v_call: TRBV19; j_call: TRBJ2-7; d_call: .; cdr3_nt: TGTGCCAGTACCCCGACGTATAGCTCCTACGAGCAGTACTTC; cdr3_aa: CASTPTYSSYEQYF
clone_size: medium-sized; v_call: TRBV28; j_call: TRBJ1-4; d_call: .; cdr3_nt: TGTGCCAGCAGCTCCGGACAGATGGGGGAAAAACTGTTTTTT; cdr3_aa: CASSSGQMGEKLFF
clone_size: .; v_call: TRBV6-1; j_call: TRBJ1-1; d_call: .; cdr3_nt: TGTGCCAGCAGGCCAGGGTTCGCGAACACTGAAGCTTTCTTT; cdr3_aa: CASRPGFANTEAFF
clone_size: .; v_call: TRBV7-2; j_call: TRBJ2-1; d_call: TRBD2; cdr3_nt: TGTGCCAGCAGCTTAGGTGGCGGGAGGGCCAGGGGTGAGCAGTTCTTC; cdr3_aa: CASSLGGGRARGEQFF
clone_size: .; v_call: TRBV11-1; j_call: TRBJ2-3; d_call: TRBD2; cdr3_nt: TGTGCCAGCAGCCGACTAGCGGGAGGCCCTAGCACAGATACGCAGTATTTT; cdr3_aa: CASSRLAGGPSTDTQYF
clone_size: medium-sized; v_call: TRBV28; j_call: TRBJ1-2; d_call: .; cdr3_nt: TGTGCCAGCAGTACAAATTACGGGGGCTACACCTTC; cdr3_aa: CASSTNYGGYTF
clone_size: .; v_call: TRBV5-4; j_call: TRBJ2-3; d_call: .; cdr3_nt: TGTGCCAGCAGCCCTCGCGTTAGCGATACGCAGTATTTT; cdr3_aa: CASSPRVSDTQYF
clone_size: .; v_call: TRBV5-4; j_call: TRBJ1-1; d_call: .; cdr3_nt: TGTGCCAGCAGCACGCGGGTTCACACTGAAGCTTTCTTT; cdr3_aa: CASSTRVHTEAFF
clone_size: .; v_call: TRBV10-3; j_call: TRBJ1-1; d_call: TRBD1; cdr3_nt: TGTGCCATCAGTGACCGTGGGACAGCGAACACTGAAGCTTTCTTT; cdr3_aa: CAISDRGTANTEAFF
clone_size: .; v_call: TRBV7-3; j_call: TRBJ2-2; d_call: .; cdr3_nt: TGTGCCAGCACCGAGTGGAAGTTGGCCCGGGGAGCTGTTTTT; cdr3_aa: CASTEWKLARGAVF
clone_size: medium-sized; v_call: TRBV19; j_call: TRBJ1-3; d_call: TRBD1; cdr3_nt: TGTGCCAGTAGACAGGGGGCTGGAAACACCATATATTTT; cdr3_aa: CASRQGAGNTIYF
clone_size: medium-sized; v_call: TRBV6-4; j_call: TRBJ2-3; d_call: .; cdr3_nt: TGTGCCAGCAGTGAGTGGGCCACTAGCACAGATACGCAGTATTTT; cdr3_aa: CASSEWATSTDTQYF
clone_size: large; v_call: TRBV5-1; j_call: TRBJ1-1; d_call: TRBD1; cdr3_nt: TGCGCCAGCAGCTTGGCAGGGGGGTGGAACACTGAAGCTTTCTTT; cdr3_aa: CASSLAGGWNTEAFF
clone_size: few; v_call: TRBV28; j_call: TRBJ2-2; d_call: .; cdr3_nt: TGTGCCAGCAGACTAAATCTCGGGGAGCTGTTTTTT; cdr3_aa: CASRLNLGELFF
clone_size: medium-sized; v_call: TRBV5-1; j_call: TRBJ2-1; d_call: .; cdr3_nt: TGCGCCAGCAGCTTCAGGGTCTCTTCCTACAATGAGCAGTTCTTC; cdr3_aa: CASSFRVSSYNEQFF
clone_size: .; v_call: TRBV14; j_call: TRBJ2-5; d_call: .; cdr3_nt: TGTGCCAGCAGCCAAGGCCCCGGGTGGGTCCAAGAGACCCAGTACTTC; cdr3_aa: CASSQGPGWVQETQYF
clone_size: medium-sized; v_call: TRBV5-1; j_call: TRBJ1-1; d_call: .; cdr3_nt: TGCGCCAGCAGCTTGCCCCAGAACACTGAAGCTTTCTTT; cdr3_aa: CASSLPQNTEAFF
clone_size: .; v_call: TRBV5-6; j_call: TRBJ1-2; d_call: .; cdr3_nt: TGTGCCAGCAGCTCCCAGATGGGGCAGGGGTATGGCTACACCTTC; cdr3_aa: CASSSQMGQGYGYTF
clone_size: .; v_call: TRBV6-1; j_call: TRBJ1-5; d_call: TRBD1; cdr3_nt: TGTGCCATCAGTGGGACAGGGGGAACGCCCCAGCATTTT; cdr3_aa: CAISGTGGTPQHF